This TCR beta chain was documented in a study of blood T cell repertoires in COVID-19. Overall study context: Acute and convalescent COVID-19 specimens originated in the United States, Italy and Spain. T cells, B-cell-depleted T cells, or PBMCs provided the cDNA or gDNA that served as material.

Participants were aged about 18 to 90 years, lived in roughly 25 US areas, and enrolled virtually. There are 13 residues in the CDR3. Per germline, CDR1 KGHSH and CDR2 LQKENI. J gave up 6 bases and V 6 bases, and 7 bases lay outside the gene matches. In the authors' methods: Amplification of reference gene primers provided the estimated nucleated cell counts. The repertoire was sequenced with immunoSEQ multiplex PCR; TCRdb's copy has only in-frame clones and lacks some. That table furnishes V, J and clone size, whereas the DNA furnished D and trimming. Of around 120,000 clones listed, approximately 86% were seen once; the top ten hold roughly 2.3%.

This TCR was recovered from a woman aged 50 to 65 who had recovered from COVID-19. The sequencing input was PBMCs or T cells enriched from blood (not recorded which). V is TRBV18 and J is TRBJ2-7; 8 bases align to TRBD1. The CDR3 spells CASSGQDRIEQYF. Written as DNA, the CDR3 is TGTGCCAGCTCGGGACAGGATCGAATCGAGCAGTACTTC.